These 14 T cell receptor beta chains share one sample of origin, sequenced in a study of shared clonotypes between healthy human individuals. The data were produced by immunoSEQ multiplex PCR, yet TCRdb's version contains in-frame clones alone and is incomplete. The table includes 2,500,000 or so clones, more than 90% detected once. Sequenced sample: naive CD4+ T cells sorted from blood. Subset defined: CD45RA+ positively selected. The receptor set was obtained from a man younger than 35 in good health.

V is TRBV7-8 and J is TRBJ1-3, with D uncertain. V lost 1 base and J lost 0, with 16 bases in between. The germline gives CDR1 SGHVS, CDR2 FQNEAQ. CDR3 length equals 18 residues. This chain's CDR3 is CASSLVAGSPTSGNTIYF. CDR3 sequence (DNA): TGTGCCAGCAGCTTAGTTGCAGGCAGTCCTACCTCTGGAAACACCATATATTTT. The entire variable domain, with the rest obtained from reference TRBV7-8 and TRBJ1-3, is as follows: GAGVSQSPRYKVAKRGQDVALRCDPISGHVSLFWYQQALGQGPEFLTYFQNEAQLDKSGLPSDRFFAERPEGSVSTLKIQRTQQEDSAVYLCASSLVAGSPTSGNTIYFGEGSWLTVV.

In regard to this clone: The same CDR3 is also encoded by other DNA sequences in this sample. This chain joins TRBV11-2 and TRBJ2-7; possible D gene TRBD2, 6 bases. Germline assignment: CDR1 SGHAT and CDR2 FQNNGV. The germline V and J ends were trimmed by 5 bases and 4 bases, with 6 bases remaining between them. This CDR3 comprises 11 residues. CDR3 amino acids: CASSGGYEQYF. DNA of the CDR3: TGTGCCAGCAGCGGGGGGTACGAGCAGTACTTC.

This sequence joins TRBV5-6 and TRBJ1-3, with TRBD1 as a possible D gene (6 bases). V was trimmed by 4 bases and J by 4 bases, leaving 15 bases between them. Per germline, CDR1 SGHDT and CDR2 YYEEEE. The CDR3 consists of 15 residues. The CDR3 reads CASSPGQFVGNTIYF. CDR3 DNA: TGTGCCAGCAGCCCTGGACAGTTTGTCGGAAACACCATATATTTT.

The genes are TRBV7-2 and TRBJ2-1; D unresolved. V was pared by 1 base and J by 5 bases, with 6 bases between. The CDR3 is made up of 13 amino acids. The germline V gene has CDR1 SGHTA and CDR2 FQGNSA. CDR3 loop: CASSLGLHNEQFF. DNA of the CDR3: TGTGCCAGCAGCTTAGGACTCCACAATGAGCAGTTCTTC.

The rearrangement joins TRBV7-3 to TRBJ2-2; 8 positions match TRBD1. The CDR3 has 16 amino acids. V dropped 4 bases and J dropped 4; count of bases not matched to a gene: 8. CDR1 SGHTA and CDR2 FQGTGA come from the germline V gene. CDR3 sequence: CASSSGGTGVTGELFF. Written as DNA, the CDR3 is TGTGCCAGCAGCTCAGGGGGGACAGGCGTCACCGGGGAGCTGTTTTTT.

The genes are TRBV5-6 and TRBJ1-1; 8 positions agree with TRBD1. The germline gives CDR1 SGHDT, CDR2 YYEEEE. This CDR3 has 15 amino acids. V shed 3 bases and J 0 bases; nucleotides not matched to a gene: 4. The CDR3 is CASSYGTGMNTEAFF. The CDR3 DNA is TGTGCCAGCAGCTACGGGACAGGAATGAACACTGAAGCTTTCTTT. The full variable domain, completed using reference TRBV5-6 and TRBJ1-1, is DAGVTQSPTHLIKTRGQQVTLRCSPKSGHDTVSWYQQALGQGPQFIFQYYEEEERQRGNFPDRFSGHQFPNYSSELNVNALLLGDSALYLCASSYGTGMNTEAFFGQGTRLTVV.

The chain couples TRBV9 to TRBJ1-3, with TRBD1 matching 10 bases. V lost 2 bases to trimming and J lost 6 bases; unmatched junction nucleotides: 2. Germline V gene data show CDR1 as SGDLS and CDR2 as YYNGEE. The CDR3 covers 14 residues. The CDR3, as DNA: TGTGCCAGCAGCGTGGGGACAGGGGTAAACACCATATATTTT. Translating it yields CASSVGTGVNTIYF.

The V gene is TRBV15, the J gene TRBJ2-7; D may be TRBD1 (6 bases). The germline gives CDR1 LNHNV, CDR2 YYDKDF (reference sequence). V lost 0 bases and J lost 3, with 18 bases in between. This CDR3 spans 17 amino acids. CDR3 DNA sequence: TGTGCCACCAGCAGAGATGGGGCCCCTGGGGGCTACTACGAGCAGTACTTC. The encoded protein is CATSRDGAPGGYYEQYF.

The chain uses TRBV5-6 and TRBJ2-7; 11 positions agree with TRBD1. The CDR3 totals 15 residues. With V trimmed by 4 bases and J by 1 base, 4 bases remained unmatched. Germline loops: CDR1 SGHDT, CDR2 YYEEEE. As DNA, the CDR3 is TGTGCCAGCAGCCCTGGGACAGGGGGTTCCTACGAGCAGTACTTC. Amino acid sequence: CASSPGTGGSYEQYF. The full variable domain, rest sourced from reference TRBV5-6 and TRBJ2-7, is DAGVTQSPTHLIKTRGQQVTLRCSPKSGHDTVSWYQQALGQGPQFIFQYYEEEERQRGNFPDRFSGHQFPNYSSELNVNALLLGDSALYLCASSPGTGGSYEQYFGPGTRLTVT.

The chain combines TRBV6-5 with TRBJ2-1; 9 nucleotides agree with TRBD1. The CDR3 spans 15 residues. With 7 bases clipped from V and 1 base from J, the junction kept 5 bases outside the gene matches. Germline V gene data show CDR1 as MNHEY and CDR2 as SVGAGI. The CDR3 sequence: CASNPGQGSYNEQFF. The CDR3 DNA reads TGTGCCAGCAATCCGGGACAGGGATCCTACAATGAGCAGTTCTTC.

For this clone: Other nucleotide sequences in the sample specify the same CDR3. The chain joins TRBV2 to TRBJ2-1; D is ambiguous. Germline CDR1 SNHLY, CDR2 FYNNEI. V was trimmed by 3 bases and J by 7 bases, leaving 1 base between them. The CDR3 is 10 amino acids. The CDR3 loop is CASSDNEQFF. The CDR3 coding sequence is TGTGCCAGCAGTGATAATGAGCAGTTCTTC.

This rearrangement joins TRBV21-1 to TRBJ2-1. TRBV21-1 is deemed a pseudogene. The CDR3 runs to 16 residues. CDR3 sequence: CASSHRDEGSYNEQFF. The CDR3 region has the DNA TGTGCCAGCAGCCATCGGGACGAGGGATCCTACAATGAGCAGTTCTTC.

V is TRBV7-2 and J is TRBJ1-1, with 10 bases identical to TRBD1. V was pared by 5 bases and J by 9 bases, with 6 bases of the junction left unmatched. Germline V gene lookup returns CDR1 SGHTA and CDR2 FQGNSA. This CDR3 is built from 13 residues. CDR3 residues: CASSPRGQGQAFF. The CDR3, as DNA: TGTGCCAGCAGCCCGAGGGGACAGGGGCAAGCTTTCTTT.

V usage is TRBV7-9 and J usage is TRBJ2-7, with D perhaps being TRBD1 or TRBD2 (6 bases each). Trimming cost V 5 bases and J 6 bases, with 20 bases left between them. Germline V gives CDR1 SEHNR, CDR2 FQNEAQ (reference sequence). This CDR3 spans 15 amino acids. CDR3 in amino acids: CASSPSGAKPSEQYF. For the CDR3, the DNA is TGTGCCAGCAGCCCCTCGGGGGCCAAGCCTTCCGAGCAGTACTTC.